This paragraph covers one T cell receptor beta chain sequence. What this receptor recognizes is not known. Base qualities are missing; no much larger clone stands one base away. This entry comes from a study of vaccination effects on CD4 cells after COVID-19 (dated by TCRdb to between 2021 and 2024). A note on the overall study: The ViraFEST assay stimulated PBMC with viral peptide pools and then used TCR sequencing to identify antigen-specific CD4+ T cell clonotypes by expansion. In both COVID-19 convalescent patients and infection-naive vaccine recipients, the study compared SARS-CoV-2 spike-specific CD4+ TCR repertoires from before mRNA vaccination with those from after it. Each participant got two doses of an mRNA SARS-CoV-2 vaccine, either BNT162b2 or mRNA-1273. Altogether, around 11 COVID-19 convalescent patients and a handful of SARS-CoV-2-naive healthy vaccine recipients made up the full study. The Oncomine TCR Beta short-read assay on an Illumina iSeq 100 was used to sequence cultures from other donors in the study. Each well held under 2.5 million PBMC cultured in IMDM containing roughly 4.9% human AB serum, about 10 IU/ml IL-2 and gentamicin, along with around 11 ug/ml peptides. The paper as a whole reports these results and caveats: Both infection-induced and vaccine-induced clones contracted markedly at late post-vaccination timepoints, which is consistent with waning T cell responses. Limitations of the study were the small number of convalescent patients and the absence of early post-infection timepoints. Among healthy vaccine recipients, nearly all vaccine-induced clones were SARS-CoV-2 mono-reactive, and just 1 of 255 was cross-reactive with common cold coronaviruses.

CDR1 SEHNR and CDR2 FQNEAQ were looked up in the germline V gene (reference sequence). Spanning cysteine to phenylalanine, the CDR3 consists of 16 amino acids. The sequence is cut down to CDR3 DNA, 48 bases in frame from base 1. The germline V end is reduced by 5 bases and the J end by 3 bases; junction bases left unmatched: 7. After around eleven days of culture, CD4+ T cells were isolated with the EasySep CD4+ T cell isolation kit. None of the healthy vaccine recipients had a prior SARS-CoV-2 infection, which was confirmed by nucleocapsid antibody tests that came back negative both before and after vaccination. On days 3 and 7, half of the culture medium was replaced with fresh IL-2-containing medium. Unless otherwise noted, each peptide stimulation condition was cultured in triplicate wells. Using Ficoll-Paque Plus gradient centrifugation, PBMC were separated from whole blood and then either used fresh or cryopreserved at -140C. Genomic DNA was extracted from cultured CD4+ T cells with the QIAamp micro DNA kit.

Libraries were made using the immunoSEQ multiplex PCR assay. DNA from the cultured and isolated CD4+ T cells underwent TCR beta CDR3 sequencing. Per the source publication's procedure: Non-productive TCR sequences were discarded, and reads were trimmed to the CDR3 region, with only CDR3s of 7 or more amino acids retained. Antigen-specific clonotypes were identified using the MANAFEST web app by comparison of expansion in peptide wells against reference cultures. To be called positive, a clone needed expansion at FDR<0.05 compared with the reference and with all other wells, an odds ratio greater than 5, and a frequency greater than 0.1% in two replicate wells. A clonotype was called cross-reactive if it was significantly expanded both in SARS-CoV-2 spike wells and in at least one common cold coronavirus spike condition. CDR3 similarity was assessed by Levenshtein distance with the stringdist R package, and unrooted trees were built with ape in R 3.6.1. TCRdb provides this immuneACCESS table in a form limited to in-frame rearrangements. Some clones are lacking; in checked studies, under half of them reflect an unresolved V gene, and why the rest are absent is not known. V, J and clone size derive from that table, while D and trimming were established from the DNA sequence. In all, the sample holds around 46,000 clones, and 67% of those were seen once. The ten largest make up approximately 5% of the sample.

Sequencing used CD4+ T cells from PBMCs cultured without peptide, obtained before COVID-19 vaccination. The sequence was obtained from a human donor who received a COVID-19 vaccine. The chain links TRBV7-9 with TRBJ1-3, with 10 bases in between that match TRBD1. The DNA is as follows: TGTGCCAGCAGCGCGGACAGGGGGAGAGGTGGAAACACCATATATTTT. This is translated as CASSADRGRGGNTIYF.